A single TCR beta chain is shown here with its context. Antigen specificity is unknown. The V segment lost 6 bases and the J segment 5 bases; nucleotides outside the gene matches: 2. CDR3 length: 12 amino acids. Sample-barcoded 5' priming and a J-beta primer mix drove a second PCR of about 6 to 11 cycles. From the 5' RACE reads, TCRdb called clonotypes with MiXCR, one entry per CDR3 protein. The sample consists of approximately 850,000 distinct CDR3 sequences, 40% to 50% of them appearing once. Russia was home to the donors, healthy Caucasian individuals aged roughly 6 to 100. The data belong to a study of blood T cells in healthy people across ages. Whole-study results and caveats: Conclusively comparing naive with antigen-experienced cells was impossible with unsorted PBMCs. Aged donors had fewer naive CD4+ cells and lower diversity than long-lived donors.

Specimen: blood. The genes are TRBV12-3 or TRBV12-4 and TRBJ2-5; TRBD2 agrees at 8 bases. The sequence was obtained from a man aged 55 to 70 in good health. DNA of the CDR3: TGTGCCAGCAGACGGACTAGCGAGACCCAGTACTTC. Amino acid sequence: CASRRTSETQYF.